The next 5 T cell receptor beta chains were all read from a single sample in a study of identifying expanded T cells in peripheral blood. The repertoire was sequenced with immunoSEQ multiplex PCR; TCRdb's copy has only in-frame clones and lacks some. The sample carries about 90,000 clones, approximately 83% recorded once. Sequenced input: blood. The receptors were gathered from a person aged 18 to 75 in good health.

The chain combines TRBV11-2 with TRBJ1-4; TRBD1 agrees at 9 bases. The length of the CDR3 is 16 residues. Per the germline V gene, CDR1 is SGHAT and CDR2 is FQNNGV. With V trimmed by 4 bases and J by 5 bases, 8 bases remained unmatched. The CDR3 region has the DNA TGTGCCAGCAGCTCTACATCCGGGACAGGGAATGAAAAACTGTTTTTT. This gives the protein CASSSTSGTGNEKLFF.

This rearrangement joins TRBV11-2 to TRBJ2-5; the match to TRBD2 covers 8 bases. V lost 0 bases and J lost 0; bases outside the gene matches: 3. The germline V gene has CDR1 SGHAT and CDR2 FQNNGV. This CDR3 comprises 16 residues. CDR3: CASSLEVAGNQETQYF. The CDR3 region has the DNA TGTGCCAGCAGCTTAGAGGTAGCGGGGAACCAAGAGACCCAGTACTTC.

The V and J genes are TRBV7-6 and TRBJ1-5, with TRBD1 identical over 8 bases. The CDR3 contains 14 residues. In germline, CDR1 is SGHVS, CDR2 FNYEAQ. The V and J ends lost 1 base and 7 bases, in that order; junction bases with no gene match: 3. Here the CDR3 DNA reads TGTGCCAGCAGCTTAGAGCAGGGGGCACAGCCCCAGCATTTT. Residues: CASSLEQGAQPQHF.

This chain links TRBV28 with TRBJ1-2; D gene ambiguous. Germline CDR1 is MDHEN and CDR2 is SYDVKM. V was clipped by 5 bases and J by 5 bases, with 9 bases between them. The CDR3 spans 12 residues. The CDR3 spells CASSLGSYGYTF. CDR3 in DNA: TGTGCCAGCAGTCTAGGTAGTTATGGCTACACCTTC.

This clone was observed a single time. The V gene is TRBV11-2, the J gene TRBJ1-2; TRBD1 agrees at 8 bases. This CDR3 contains 17 residues. From germline, CDR1 is SGHAT and CDR2 FQNNGV. Trimming removed 5 bases from V and 0 bases from J; junction bases left unmatched: 11. The CDR3 sequence: CASSPWTGSPTNYGYTF. CDR3 sequence (DNA): TGTGCCAGCAGCCCCTGGACAGGGTCCCCTACTAACTATGGCTACACCTTC.